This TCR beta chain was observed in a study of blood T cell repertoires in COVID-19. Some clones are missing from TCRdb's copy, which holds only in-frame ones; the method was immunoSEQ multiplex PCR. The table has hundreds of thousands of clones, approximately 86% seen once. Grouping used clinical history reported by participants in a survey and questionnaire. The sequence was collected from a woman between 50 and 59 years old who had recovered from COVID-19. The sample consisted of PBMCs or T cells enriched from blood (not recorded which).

The CDR3 nucleotides read TGTGCCAGCAGCTTCGGGACAGGGGGCAATGAGCAGTTCTTC. As protein: CASSFGTGGNEQFF. J is TRBJ2-1 and V is TRBV7-2; 11 positions agree with TRBD1. The CDR3 spans 14 residues. CDR1 is SGHTA and CDR2 is FQGNSA in the germline V gene. V lost 3 bases and J lost 6; bases outside the gene matches: 1.